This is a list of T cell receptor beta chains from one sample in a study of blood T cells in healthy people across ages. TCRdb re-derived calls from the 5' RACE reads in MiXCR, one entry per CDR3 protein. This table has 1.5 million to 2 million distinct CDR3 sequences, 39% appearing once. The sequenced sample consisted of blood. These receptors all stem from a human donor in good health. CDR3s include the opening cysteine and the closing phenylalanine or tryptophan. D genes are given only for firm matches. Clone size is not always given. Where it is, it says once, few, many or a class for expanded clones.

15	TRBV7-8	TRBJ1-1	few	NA	TGTGCCAGCAGCCCAGACGGGGTGGAGAACACTGAAGCTTTCTTT	CASSPDGVENTEAFF
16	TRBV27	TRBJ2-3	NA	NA	TGTGCCAGCAGTCCCAGTTTGGGCGCACACACAGATACGCAGTATTTT	CASSPSLGAHTDTQYF
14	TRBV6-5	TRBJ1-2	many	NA	TGTGCCAGCAGTTACCTTCGTGGAGGGGATGGCTACACCTTC	CASSYLRGGDGYTF
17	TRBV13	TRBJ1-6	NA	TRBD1	TGTGCCAGCAGCGCGCAAGGGGACAGGGGCCTGTCTTCACCCCTCCACTTT	CASSAQGDRGLSSPLHF
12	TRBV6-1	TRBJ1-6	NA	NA	TGTGCCAGCAGTGAGATGGAACAGCGCATCCACTTT	CASSEMEQRIHF
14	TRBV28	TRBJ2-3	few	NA	TGTGCCAGCAGTTTTGGTTTGGGCACAGATACGCAGTATTTT	CASSFGLGTDTQYF
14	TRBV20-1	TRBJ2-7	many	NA	TGCAGTGCTAGAGAAGGGGCGTCACACTACGAGCAGTACTTC	CSAREGASHYEQYF
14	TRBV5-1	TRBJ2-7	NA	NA	TGCGCCAGCAGCTCTCGCGACTACCTGTACGAGCAGTACTTC	CASSSRDYLYEQYF
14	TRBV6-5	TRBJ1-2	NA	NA	TGTGCCAGCAGAGCACCAGGTTCGGGCTATGGCTACACCTTC	CASRAPGSGYGYTF
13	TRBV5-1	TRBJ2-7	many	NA	TGCGCCAGCAGCTTGAATCTAAACTACGAGCAGTACTTC	CASSLNLNYEQYF
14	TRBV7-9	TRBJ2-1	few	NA	TGTGCCAGCAGCTTTCCAGCCCGAGGCTATGAGCAGTTCTTC	CASSFPARGYEQFF
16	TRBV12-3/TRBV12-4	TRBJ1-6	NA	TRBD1	TGTGCCAGCAGCGCCGAGGGGGCCCCCTATAATCCACCCCTCCACTTT	CASSAEGAPYNPPLHF
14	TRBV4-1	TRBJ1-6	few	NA	TGCGCCAGCAGCCCTTGGTTGGGGGGCTCACCCCTCCACTTT	CASSPWLGGSPLHF
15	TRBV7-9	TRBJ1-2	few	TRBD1	TGTGCCAGCAGCTCCACAGGGGGATCTAACTATGGCTACACCTTC	CASSSTGGSNYGYTF
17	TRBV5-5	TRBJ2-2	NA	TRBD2	TGTGCCAGCAGACCTGCCTTACTAGCGGGGAACACCGGGGAGCTGTTTTTT	CASRPALLAGNTGELFF
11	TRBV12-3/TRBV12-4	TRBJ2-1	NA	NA	TGTGCCAGCCGCAAGTACAATGAGCAGTTCTTC	CASRKYNEQFF
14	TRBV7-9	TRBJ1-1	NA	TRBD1	TGTGCCAGCAGTTTCCCAGGGGGTAACACTGAAGCTTTCTTT	CASSFPGGNTEAFF